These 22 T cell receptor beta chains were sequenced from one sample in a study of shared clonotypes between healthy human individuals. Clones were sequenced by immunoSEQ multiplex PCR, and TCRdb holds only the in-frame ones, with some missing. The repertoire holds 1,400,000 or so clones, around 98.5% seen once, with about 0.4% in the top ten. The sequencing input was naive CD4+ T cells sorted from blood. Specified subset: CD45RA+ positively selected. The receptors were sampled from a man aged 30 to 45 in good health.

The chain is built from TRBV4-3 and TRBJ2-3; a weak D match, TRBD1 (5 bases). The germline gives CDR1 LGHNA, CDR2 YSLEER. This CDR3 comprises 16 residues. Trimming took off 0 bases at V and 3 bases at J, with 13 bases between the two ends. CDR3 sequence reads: CASSQDGAGLTDTQYF. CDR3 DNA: TGCGCCAGCAGCCAAGATGGGGCCGGTTTAACAGATACGCAGTATTTT.

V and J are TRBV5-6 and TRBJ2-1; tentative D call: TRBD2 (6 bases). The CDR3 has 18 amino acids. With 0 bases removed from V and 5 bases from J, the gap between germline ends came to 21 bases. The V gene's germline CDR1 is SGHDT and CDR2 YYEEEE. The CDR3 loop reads CASSLGEAGTVGNNEQFF. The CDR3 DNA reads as TGTGCCAGCAGCTTGGGGGAGGCAGGGACCGTTGGGAACAATGAGCAGTTCTTC.

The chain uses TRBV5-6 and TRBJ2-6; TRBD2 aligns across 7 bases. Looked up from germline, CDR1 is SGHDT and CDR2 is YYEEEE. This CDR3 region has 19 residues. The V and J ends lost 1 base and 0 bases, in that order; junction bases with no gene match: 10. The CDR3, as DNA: TGTGCCAGCAGCTTGCGGGGACTACCAGACCTCTCTGGGGCCAACGTCCTGACTTTC. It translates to CASSLRGLPDLSGANVLTF.

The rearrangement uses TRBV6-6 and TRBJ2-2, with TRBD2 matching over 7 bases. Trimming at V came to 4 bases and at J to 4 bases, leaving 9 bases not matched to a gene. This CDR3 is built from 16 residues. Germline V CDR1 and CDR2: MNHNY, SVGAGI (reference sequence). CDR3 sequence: CASSFLGRESTGELFF. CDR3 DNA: TGTGCCAGCAGTTTCCTGGGGCGGGAGAGCACCGGGGAGCTGTTTTTT.

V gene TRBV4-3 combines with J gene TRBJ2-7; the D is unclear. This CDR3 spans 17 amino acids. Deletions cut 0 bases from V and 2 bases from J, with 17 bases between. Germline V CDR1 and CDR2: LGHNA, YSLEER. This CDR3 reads CASSQELTANYPYEQYF. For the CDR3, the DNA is TGCGCCAGCAGCCAAGAACTCACAGCGAATTATCCCTACGAGCAGTACTTC.

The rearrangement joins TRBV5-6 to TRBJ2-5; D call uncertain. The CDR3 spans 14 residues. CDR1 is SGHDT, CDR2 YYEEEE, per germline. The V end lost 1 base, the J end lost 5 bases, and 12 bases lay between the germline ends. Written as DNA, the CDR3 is TGTGCCAGCAGCTTGAAGCAACGTGGGGAGACCCAGTACTTC. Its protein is CASSLKQRGETQYF.

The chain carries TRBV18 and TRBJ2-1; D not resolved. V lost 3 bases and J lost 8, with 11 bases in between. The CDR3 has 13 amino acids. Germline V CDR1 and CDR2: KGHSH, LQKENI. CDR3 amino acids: CASSPNLADEQFF. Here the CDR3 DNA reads TGTGCCAGCTCACCCAACCTGGCGGATGAGCAGTTCTTC.

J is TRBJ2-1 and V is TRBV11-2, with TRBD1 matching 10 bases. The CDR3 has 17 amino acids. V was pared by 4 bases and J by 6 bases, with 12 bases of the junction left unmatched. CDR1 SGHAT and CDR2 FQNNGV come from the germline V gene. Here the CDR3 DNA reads TGTGCCAGCAGCTCCTGGAGTGGTGGGACAGGGGCCAATGAGCAGTTCTTC. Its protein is CASSSWSGGTGANEQFF. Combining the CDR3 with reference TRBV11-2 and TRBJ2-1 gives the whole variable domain EAGVAQSPRYKIIEKRQSVAFWCNPISGHATLYWYQQILGQGPKLLIQFQNNGVVDDSQLPKDRFSAERLKGVDSTLKIQPAKLEDSAVYLCASSSWSGGTGANEQFFGPGTRLTVL.

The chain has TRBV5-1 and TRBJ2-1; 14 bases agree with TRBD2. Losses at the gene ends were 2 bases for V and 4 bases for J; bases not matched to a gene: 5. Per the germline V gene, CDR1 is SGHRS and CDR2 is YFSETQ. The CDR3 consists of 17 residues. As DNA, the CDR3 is TGCGCCAGCAGCTTAGGGACTAGCGGGAGTATGTACAATGAGCAGTTCTTC. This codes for CASSLGTSGSMYNEQFF. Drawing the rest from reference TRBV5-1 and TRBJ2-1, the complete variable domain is KAGVTQTPRYLIKTRGQQVTLSCSPISGHRSVSWYQQTPGQGLQFLFEYFSETQRNKGNFPGRFSGRQFSNSRSEMNVSTLELGDSALYLCASSLGTSGSMYNEQFFGPGTRLTVL.

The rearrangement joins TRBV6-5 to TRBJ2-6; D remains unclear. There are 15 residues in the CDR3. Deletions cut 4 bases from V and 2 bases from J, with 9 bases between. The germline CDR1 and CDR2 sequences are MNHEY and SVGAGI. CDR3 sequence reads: CASSSGSPGANVLTF. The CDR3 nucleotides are TGTGCCAGCAGTTCGGGCAGCCCTGGGGCCAACGTCCTGACTTTC.

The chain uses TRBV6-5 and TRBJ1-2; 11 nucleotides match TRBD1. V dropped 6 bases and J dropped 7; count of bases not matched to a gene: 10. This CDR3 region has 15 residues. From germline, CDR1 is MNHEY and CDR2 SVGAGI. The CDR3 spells CASSGIGQGAGGYTF. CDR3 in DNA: TGTGCCAGCAGCGGCATAGGACAGGGGGCAGGTGGCTACACCTTC.

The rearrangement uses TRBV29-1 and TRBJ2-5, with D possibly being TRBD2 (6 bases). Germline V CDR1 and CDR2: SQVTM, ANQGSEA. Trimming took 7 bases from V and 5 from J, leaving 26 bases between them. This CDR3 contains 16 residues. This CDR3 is CSGLSFGSGGKETQYF. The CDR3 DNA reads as TGCAGCGGGCTTAGCTTCGGGAGTGGTGGTAAGGAGACCCAGTACTTC. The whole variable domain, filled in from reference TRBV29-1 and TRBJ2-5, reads SAVISQKPSRDICQRGTSLTIQCQVDSQVTMMFWYRQQPGQSLTLIATANQGSEATYESGFVIDKFPISRPNLTFSTLTVSNMSPEDSSIYLCSGLSFGSGGKETQYFGPGTRLLVL.

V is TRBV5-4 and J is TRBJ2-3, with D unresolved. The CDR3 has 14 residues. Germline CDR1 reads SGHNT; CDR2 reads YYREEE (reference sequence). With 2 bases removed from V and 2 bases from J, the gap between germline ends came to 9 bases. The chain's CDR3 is CASSFEVNTDTQYF. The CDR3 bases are TGTGCCAGCAGCTTTGAGGTGAACACAGATACGCAGTATTTT. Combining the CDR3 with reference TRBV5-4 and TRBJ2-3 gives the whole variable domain ETGVTQSPTHLIKTRGQQVTLRCSSQSGHNTVSWYQQALGQGPQFIFQYYREEENGRGNFPPRFSGLQFPNYSSELNVNALELDDSALYLCASSFEVNTDTQYFGPGTRLTVL.

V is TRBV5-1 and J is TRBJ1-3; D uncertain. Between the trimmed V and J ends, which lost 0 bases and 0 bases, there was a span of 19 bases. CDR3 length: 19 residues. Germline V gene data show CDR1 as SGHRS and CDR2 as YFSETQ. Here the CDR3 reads CASSLDPFARRSSGNTIYF. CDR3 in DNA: TGCGCCAGCAGCTTGGACCCATTTGCGAGACGGTCCTCTGGAAACACCATATATTTT.

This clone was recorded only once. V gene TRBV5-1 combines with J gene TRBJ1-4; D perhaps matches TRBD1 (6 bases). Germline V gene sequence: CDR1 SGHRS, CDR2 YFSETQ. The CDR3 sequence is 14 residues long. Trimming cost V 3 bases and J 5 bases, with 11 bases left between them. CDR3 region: CASSSPGENEKLFF. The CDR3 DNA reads TGCGCCAGCAGCTCCCCAGGGGAGAATGAAAAACTGTTTTTT. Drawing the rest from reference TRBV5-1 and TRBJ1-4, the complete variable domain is KAGVTQTPRYLIKTRGQQVTLSCSPISGHRSVSWYQQTPGQGLQFLFEYFSETQRNKGNFPGRFSGRQFSNSRSEMNVSTLELGDSALYLCASSSPGENEKLFFGSGTQLSVL.

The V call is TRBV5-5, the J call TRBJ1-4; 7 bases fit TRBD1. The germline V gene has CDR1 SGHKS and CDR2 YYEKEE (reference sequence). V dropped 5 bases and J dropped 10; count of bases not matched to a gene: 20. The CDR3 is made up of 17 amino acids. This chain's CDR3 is CASSTAIPGQNRGKLFF. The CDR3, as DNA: TGTGCCAGCAGTACCGCAATACCGGGCCAAAACAGGGGAAAACTGTTTTTT.

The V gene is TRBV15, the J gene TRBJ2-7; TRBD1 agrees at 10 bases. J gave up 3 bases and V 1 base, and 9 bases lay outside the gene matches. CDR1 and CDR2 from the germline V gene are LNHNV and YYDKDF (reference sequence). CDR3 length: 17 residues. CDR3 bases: TGTGCCACCAGCAGAGTGGTAGGGACAGGGGCTTTCTACGAGCAGTACTTC. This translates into CATSRVVGTGAFYEQYF.

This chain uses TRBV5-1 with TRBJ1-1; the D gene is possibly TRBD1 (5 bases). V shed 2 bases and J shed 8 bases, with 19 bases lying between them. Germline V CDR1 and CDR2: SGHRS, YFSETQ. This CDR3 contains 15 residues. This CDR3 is CASSFVASQGREAFF. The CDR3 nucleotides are TGCGCCAGCAGCTTTGTAGCGTCTCAGGGAAGGGAAGCTTTCTTT.

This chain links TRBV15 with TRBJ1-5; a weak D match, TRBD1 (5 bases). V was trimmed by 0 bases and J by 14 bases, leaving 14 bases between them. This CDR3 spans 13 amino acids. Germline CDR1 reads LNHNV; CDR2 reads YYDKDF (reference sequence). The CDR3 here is CATSRDVKGREHF. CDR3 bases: TGTGCCACCAGCAGAGATGTAAAGGGCAGGGAGCATTTT.

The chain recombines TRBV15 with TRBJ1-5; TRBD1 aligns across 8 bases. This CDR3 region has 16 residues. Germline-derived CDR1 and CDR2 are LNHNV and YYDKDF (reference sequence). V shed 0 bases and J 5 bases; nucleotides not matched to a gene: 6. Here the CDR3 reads CATSRDRQGKYQPQHF. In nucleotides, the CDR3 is TGTGCCACCAGCAGAGATCGACAGGGGAAGTATCAGCCCCAGCATTTT.

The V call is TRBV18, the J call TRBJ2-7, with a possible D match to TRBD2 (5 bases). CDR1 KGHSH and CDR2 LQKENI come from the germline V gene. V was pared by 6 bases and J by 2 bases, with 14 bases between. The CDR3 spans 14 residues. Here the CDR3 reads CASSNRGSPYEQYF. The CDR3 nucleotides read TGTGCCAGCTCGAACCGGGGATCCCCCTACGAGCAGTACTTC.

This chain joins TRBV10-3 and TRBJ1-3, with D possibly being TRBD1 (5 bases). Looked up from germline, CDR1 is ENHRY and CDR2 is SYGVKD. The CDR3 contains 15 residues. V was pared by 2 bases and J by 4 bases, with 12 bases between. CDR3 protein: CAISEDRTGGNTIYF. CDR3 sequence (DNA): TGTGCCATCAGTGAGGACAGAACGGGAGGAAACACCATATATTTT.